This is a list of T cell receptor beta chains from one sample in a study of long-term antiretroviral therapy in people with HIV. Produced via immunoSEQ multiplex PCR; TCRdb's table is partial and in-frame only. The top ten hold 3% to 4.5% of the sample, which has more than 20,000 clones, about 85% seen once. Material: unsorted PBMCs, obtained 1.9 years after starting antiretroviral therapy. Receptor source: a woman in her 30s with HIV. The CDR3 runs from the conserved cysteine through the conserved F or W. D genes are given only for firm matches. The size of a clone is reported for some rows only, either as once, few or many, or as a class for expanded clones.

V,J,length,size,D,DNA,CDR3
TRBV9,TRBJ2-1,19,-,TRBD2,TGTGCCAGCAGCGTGTCTAGCGGGGGGCCGATAGGTTCCTACAATGAGCAGTTCTTC,CASSVSSGGPIGSYNEQFF
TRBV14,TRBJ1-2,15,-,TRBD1,TGTGCCAGCAGCCCTCAACAGGGGGGGGTCTATGGCTACACCTTC,CASSPQQGGVYGYTF
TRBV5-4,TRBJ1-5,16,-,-,TGTGCCAGCAGCTTGGAGGCTTCAACTAGCAATCAGCCCCAGCATTTT,CASSLEASTSNQPQHF
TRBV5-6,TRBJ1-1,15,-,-,TGTGCCAGCAGCCCGAGGGTGAGGGTGAACACTGAAGCTTTCTTT,CASSPRVRVNTEAFF
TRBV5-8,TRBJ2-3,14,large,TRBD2,TGTGCCAGCAGTTGGGGGGGTACCACAGATACGCAGTATTTT,CASSWGGTTDTQYF
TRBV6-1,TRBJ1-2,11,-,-,TGTGCCAGCACCGTTTCCTATGGCTACACCTTC,CASTVSYGYTF
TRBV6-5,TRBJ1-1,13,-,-,TGTGCCAGCAGTTACAGACGGAACACTGAAGCTTTCTTT,CASSYRRNTEAFF
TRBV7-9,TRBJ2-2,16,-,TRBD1,TGTGCCAGCAGCACGCAGGGGGCGACCAGTACCGGGGAGCTGTTTTTT,CASSTQGATSTGELFF
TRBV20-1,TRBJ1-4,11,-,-,TGCAGTGCTAGGGCCCGAGAAAAACTGTTTTTT,CSARAREKLFF
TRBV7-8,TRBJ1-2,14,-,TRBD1,TGTGCCAGCAGCTTAGAGACAGGGACCGCTGGCTACACCTTC,CASSLETGTAGYTF
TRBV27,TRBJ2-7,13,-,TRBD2,TGTGCCAGTTTAGCGGGGGAGCGGTACGAGCAGTACTTC,CASLAGERYEQYF
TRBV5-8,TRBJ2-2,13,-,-,TGTGCCAGCAGCTTGGGTTTCACCGGGGAGCTGTTTTTT,CASSLGFTGELFF
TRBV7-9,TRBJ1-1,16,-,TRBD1,TGTGCCAGCAGCTTAGAAGGGGGCAGGGCGGGCACTGAAGCTTTCTTT,CASSLEGGRAGTEAFF
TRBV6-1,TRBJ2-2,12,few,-,TGTGCCAGCAGGGGATGGGCCGGGGAGCTGTTTTTT,CASRGWAGELFF
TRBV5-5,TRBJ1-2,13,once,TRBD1,TGTGCCAGCAGCCCAGGGACAGGCTATGGCTACACCTTC,CASSPGTGYGYTF
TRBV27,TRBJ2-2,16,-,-,TGTGCCAGCAGTCCGCCCGGGGGCCGGGACACCGGGGAGCTGTTTTTT,CASSPPGGRDTGELFF
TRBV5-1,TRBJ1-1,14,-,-,TGCGCCAGCAGCTTGACGGACACCAACACTGAAGCTTTCTTT,CASSLTDTNTEAFF
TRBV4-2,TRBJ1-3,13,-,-,TGTGCCAGCAGCCAAGAAGGTGGAAACACCATATATTTT,CASSQEGGNTIYF
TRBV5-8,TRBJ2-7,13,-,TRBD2,TGTGCCAGTAAGCGCGGGGGAACCTACGAGCAGTACTTC,CASKRGGTYEQYF
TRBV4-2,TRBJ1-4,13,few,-,TGTGCCAGCAGCCAAGATTATAGGGAAAAACTGTTTTTT,CASSQDYREKLFF
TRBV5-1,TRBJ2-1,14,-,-,TGCGCCAGCAGCATGGGGAGCTCCTACAATGAGCAGTTCTTC,CASSMGSSYNEQFF
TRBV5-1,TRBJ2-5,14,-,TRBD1,TGCGCCAGCAGCACCGGGACAGTTGAGAAGACCCAGTACTTC,CASSTGTVEKTQYF